The 23 T cell receptor beta chains in this list originate from one sample, sequenced in a study of cytotoxic CD8 clonotypes in ibrutinib-treated CLL. Profiling relied on immunoSEQ multiplex PCR, and the TCRdb table lists in-frame clones only, not all of them. The table shows just over 200,000 clones, with just over 70% occurring only once. The sample consisted of PBMCs, taken after 12 months of ibrutinib treatment. Receptor source: a human donor with chronic lymphocytic leukemia.

The chain couples TRBV6-5 to TRBJ1-5; tentative D call: TRBD1 (6 bases). This CDR3 is built from 14 residues. V shed 0 bases and J shed 6 bases, with 9 bases lying between them. Germline CDR1 MNHEY, CDR2 SVGAGI. The CDR3 DNA sequence: TGTGCCAGCAGTTACTCGAGAGGGGGTCAGCCCCAGCATTTT. Its protein product is CASSYSRGGQPQHF.

This rearrangement joins TRBV5-8 to TRBJ1-2; no clear D gene. Germline-derived CDR1 and CDR2 are SGHTS and YDEGEE. The V end was cut by 2 bases, the J end by 4 bases, with 12 bases between. This CDR3 contains 14 residues. CDR3 DNA sequence: TGTGCCAGCAGCTTCGAAAGGGTCGCCTATGGCTACACCTTC. Protein: CASSFERVAYGYTF.

Here the CDR3 reads CAWSVSGSQPQHF. CDR3 nucleotide sequence: TGTGCCTGGAGTGTATCCGGGAGTCAGCCCCAGCATTTT. The chain couples TRBV30 to TRBJ1-5; unclear D gene. V was clipped by 0 bases and J by 6 bases, with 9 bases between them. CDR3 length: 13 residues. Germline V gene data show CDR1 as GTSNPN and CDR2 as SVGIG (reference sequence).

The count of this clone is one. This chain uses TRBV29-1 with TRBJ2-3; D possibly matches TRBD1 or TRBD2 (5 bases each). Trimming shortened V by 7 bases and J by 3 bases, and 14 bases separated the two germline ends. Germline V gene data show CDR1 as SQVTM and CDR2 as ANQGSEA. This CDR3 has 13 amino acids. The CDR3 sequence is CSGGSQGTDTQYF. CDR3 in DNA: TGCAGCGGGGGGTCCCAAGGGACAGATACGCAGTATTTT.

As regards this clone: Compared with germline, one end of the junction differs, possibly owing to a read error. The chain has TRBV13 and TRBJ2-3; maybe TRBD1 (6 bases). Germline-derived CDR1 and CDR2 are PRHDT and FYEKMQ (reference sequence). The length of the CDR3 is 14 residues. CDR3 in DNA: TGTGCCAGCAGGTTAGGAACAGGGTCAGATACGCAGTATTTT. Residues: CASRLGTGSDTQYF.

This rearrangement joins TRBV7-3 to TRBJ2-1; 10 nucleotides match TRBD2. Germline assignment: CDR1 SGHTA and CDR2 FQGTGA. The CDR3 has 16 residues. V shed 2 bases, J shed 5 bases, and the junction held 6 bases outside the gene matches. The CDR3 is CASSLLAGASNNEQFF. In DNA, the CDR3 is TGTGCCAGCAGCTTACTAGCGGGAGCTTCTAACAATGAGCAGTTCTTC.

This chain connects TRBV2 to TRBJ2-7; D might be TRBD2 (7 bases). The CDR3 is 12 amino acids. Per the germline V gene, CDR1 is SNHLY and CDR2 is FYNNEI. Trimming stripped 8 bases from V and 5 bases from J, with 13 bases between. The chain's CDR3 is CASGGGGHEQYF. In nucleotides, the CDR3 is TGTGCCAGCGGGGGCGGGGGACACGAGCAGTACTTC.

CDR3 nucleotide sequence: TGTGCCAGCAGCTTCGAGAGGAGCGGCTACACCTTC. This gives the protein CASSFERSGYTF. The chain recombines TRBV7-8 with TRBJ1-2, with no clear D. Trimming pared 3 bases from V and 8 bases from J, leaving 10 bases between. In germline, CDR1 is SGHVS, CDR2 FQNEAQ. This CDR3 has 12 residues.

The rearrangement uses TRBV27 and TRBJ1-1, with D tentatively TRBD1 (6 bases). Trimming took off 2 bases at V and 0 bases at J, with 10 bases between the two ends. The CDR3 totals 15 residues. CDR1 and CDR2 (germline): MNHEY, SMNVEV (reference sequence). The CDR3 loop is CASSLRTELNTEAFF. In DNA form, the CDR3 reads TGTGCCAGCAGTTTAAGGACAGAGTTGAACACTGAAGCTTTCTTT.

J is TRBJ2-7 and V is TRBV30; TRBD2 might be the D (6 bases). V lost 5 bases and J lost 7, with 12 bases in between. Germline lookup yields CDR1 GTSNPN and CDR2 SVGIG (reference sequence). The CDR3 extends over 11 amino acids. The DNA for the CDR3 is TGTGCCTGGGGCCGGAGGGCTGAGCAGTACTTC. This translates into CAWGRRAEQYF.

The chain recombines TRBV6-5 with TRBJ2-7; 10 bases are shared with TRBD2. Germline CDR1 is MNHEY and CDR2 is SVGAGI. This CDR3 is 15 amino acids long. Germline trimming cut 5 bases from V and 4 bases from J; bases unmatched to any gene: 8. In DNA form, the CDR3 reads TGTGCCAGCAGTAACACTGGACTAGCGGAGTACGAGCAGTACTTC. Translation gives CASSNTGLAEYEQYF.

DNA of the CDR3: TGTGCCAGTAGGCCGACAGGTAGGAACACTGAAGCTTTCTTT. This sequence encodes CASRPTGRNTEAFF. The chain employs TRBV19 and TRBJ1-1; the D gene is possibly TRBD1 (6 bases). The CDR3 has 14 amino acids. V shed 6 bases and J shed 1 base, with 12 bases lying between them. Germline CDR1 and CDR2: LNHDA and SQIVND (reference sequence).

CDR3 sequence: CASSYDGGTNEKLFF. DNA of the CDR3: TGTGCCAGCAGTTACGACGGGGGCACTAATGAAAAACTGTTTTTT. The chain is built from TRBV6-5 and TRBJ1-4, with D tentatively TRBD1 (6 bases). V was clipped by 2 bases and J by 2 bases, with 9 bases between them. The CDR3 is 15 amino acids. Looked up from germline, CDR1 is MNHEY and CDR2 is SVGAGI.

The chain is built from TRBV4-3 and TRBJ2-2, with a tentative D call TRBD2 (5 bases). CDR3 length: 17 amino acids. Trimming cost V 0 bases and J 5 bases, with 16 bases left between them. CDR1 LGHNA and CDR2 YSLEER come from the germline V gene. CDR3 nucleotide sequence: TGCGCCAGCAGCCAAGATCCTCGGGAAGTTGGGACCGGGGAGCTGTTTTTT. Its translation is CASSQDPREVGTGELFF.

This clone was recorded many times. This rearrangement joins TRBV29-1 to TRBJ1-5; 7 bases are a match to TRBD1. This CDR3 comprises 14 residues. Germline CDR1 SQVTM, CDR2 ANQGSEA. J lost 6 bases, V lost 0 bases, and 5 bases had no gene match. The CDR3 sequence is CSVEDRAGGQPQHF. The CDR3 DNA follows: TGCAGCGTTGAAGATAGGGCAGGGGGTCAGCCCCAGCATTTT.

Judged by abundance, this clone is medium-sized. The rearrangement joins TRBV9 to TRBJ1-2; D not certain. The V end lost 1 base, the J end lost 4 bases, and 20 bases lay between the germline ends. The germline V gene has CDR1 SGDLS and CDR2 YYNGEE. The CDR3 runs 17 residues. The CDR3 reads CASSVSAEAGWGYGYTF. The CDR3 region has the DNA TGTGCCAGCAGCGTATCGGCAGAGGCAGGTTGGGGCTATGGCTACACCTTC.

The gene calls are TRBV30 and TRBJ1-1; no definite D call. The length of the CDR3 is 10 residues. V shed 8 bases and J shed 6 bases, with 10 bases lying between them. Germline V CDR1 and CDR2: GTSNPN, SVGIG (reference sequence). CDR3 nucleotide sequence: TGTGCCGGCACCCGGTCTGAAGCTTTCTTT. Its translation: CAGTRSEAFF.

V gene TRBV5-1 combines with J gene TRBJ2-7, with TRBD2 matching over 7 bases. The germline gives CDR1 SGHRS, CDR2 YFSETQ. V lost 4 bases to trimming and J lost 2 bases; unmatched junction nucleotides: 12. The CDR3 totals 16 residues. In DNA, the CDR3 is TGCGCCAGCAGCGAATACGGGGAGCGGGGTACCTACGAGCAGTACTTC. The encoded protein is CASSEYGERGTYEQYF.

This clone was seen only a few times. The chain couples TRBV6-4 to TRBJ2-7; D is ambiguous. The germline V gene has CDR1 MRHNA and CDR2 SNTAGT. The V end lost 0 bases, the J end lost 3 bases, and 18 bases lay between the germline ends. The CDR3 is 17 amino acids. The CDR3 nucleotides are TGTGCCAGCAGTGACTCGGACCCTGTAGCAAAATGCTACGAGCAGTACTTC. Residues: CASSDSDPVAKCYEQYF.

The V call is TRBV5-8, the J call TRBJ2-6; TRBD1 aligns across 7 bases. The CDR3 is 16 residues long. The V gene end was trimmed by 4 bases and the J gene end by 0 bases; junction bases not matched to a gene: 4. Per the germline V gene, CDR1 is SGHTS and CDR2 is YDEGEE. CDR3 bases: TGTGCCAGCAGCAAGGACAGGTCCTCTGGGGCCAACGTCCTGACTTTC. Protein: CASSKDRSSGANVLTF.

J is TRBJ1-1 and V is TRBV21-1. TRBV21-1 is labeled a pseudogene. The CDR3 extends over 14 amino acids. CDR3 DNA: TGTGCCAGCAGCAAAGAGAGGGCTAACACTGAAGCTTTCTTT. Protein product: CASSKERANTEAFF.

The chain uses TRBV5-1 and TRBJ1-3; no clear D. The V and J ends lost 6 bases and 0 bases respectively, with 10 bases between them. Per germline, CDR1 SGHRS and CDR2 YFSETQ. The CDR3 has 14 amino acids. This CDR3 is CASKVEPSGNTIYF. CDR3 nucleotide sequence: TGCGCCAGCAAAGTAGAACCCTCTGGAAACACCATATATTTT.

This chain joins TRBV19 and TRBJ2-1; D might be TRBD2 (5 bases). CDR3 size: 14 residues. V was cut by 3 bases and J by 1 base, with 7 bases left in between. The germline V gene has CDR1 LNHDA and CDR2 SQIVND (reference sequence). CDR3 region: CASSMRVSYNEQFF. DNA of the CDR3: TGTGCCAGTAGTATGAGGGTTTCCTACAATGAGCAGTTCTTC.